These 23 T cell receptor beta chains were all obtained from the same sample, sequenced in a study of blood T cell repertoires in COVID-19. The protocol was immunoSEQ multiplex PCR, while the TCRdb copy is restricted to in-frame clones and leaves out a portion. The top ten hold around 18% of the sample, which has some 130,000 clones, about 75% seen once. Input material: peripheral blood. The receptors originated from a man aged 80 or over with acute or convalescent COVID-19.

This sequence joins TRBV5-4 and TRBJ2-1; TRBD1 matches 9 bases. Germline V gives CDR1 SGHNT, CDR2 YYREEE (reference sequence). The junction had 11 bases not matched to a gene; V was cut back by 5 bases and J by 5 bases. The CDR3 consists of 16 residues. In nucleotides, the CDR3 is TGTGCCAGCAGTTCCCATCCGGGACAGGGAAACAATGAGCAGTTCTTC. As protein: CASSSHPGQGNNEQFF.

This clone was seen just once. The gene calls are TRBV11-3 and TRBJ2-1, with 8 nucleotides matching TRBD2. CDR3 length: 16 residues. V dropped 4 bases and J dropped 1; count of bases not matched to a gene: 6. In germline, CDR1 is SGHNT, CDR2 YENEEA. DNA of the CDR3: TGTGCCAGCAGCTCGGGGGGGCCTAGTTCCTACAATGAGCAGTTCTTC. This codes for CASSSGGPSSYNEQFF.

The CDR3, as DNA: TGCGCCAGCAGCCACGGGGACAGGGGTTTAGAGACCCAGTACTTC. Its protein product is CASSHGDRGLETQYF. The chain joins TRBV4-1 to TRBJ2-5, with 10 bases identical to TRBD1. The V gene's germline CDR1 is MGHRA and CDR2 YSYEKL. The length of the CDR3 is 15 residues. After removal of 3 bases from V and 4 bases from J, the junction contained 5 bases not matched to a gene.

V gene TRBV30 combines with J gene TRBJ2-6; TRBD2 aligns across 7 bases. Per the germline V gene, CDR1 is GTSNPN and CDR2 is SVGIG (reference sequence). The CDR3 runs 14 residues. Germline trimming cut 8 bases from V and 0 bases from J; bases unmatched to any gene: 4. Written as DNA, the CDR3 is TGTGCCGGAGGACTAGGCTCTGGGGCCAACGTCCTGACTTTC. Translating it yields CAGGLGSGANVLTF.

The chain recombines TRBV15 with TRBJ2-5, with D unclear. Trimming stripped 0 bases from V and 5 bases from J, with 16 bases between. Germline V gives CDR1 LNHNV, CDR2 YYDKDF (reference sequence). This CDR3 has 16 residues. In DNA, the CDR3 is TGTGCCACCAGCAGAGATCGTTACTCGCCACGGGAGACCCAGTACTTC. Translating it yields CATSRDRYSPRETQYF.

This chain uses TRBV7-8 with TRBJ1-5, with TRBD1 matching over 7 bases. Unmatched junction bases numbered 9, after V lost 5 bases and J lost 5 bases. Germline assignment: CDR1 SGHVS and CDR2 FQNEAQ. CDR3 length: 15 amino acids. DNA for the CDR3: TGTGCCAGCAGCCCCCGAGGGGGCAAGGATCAGCCCCAGCATTTT. Protein: CASSPRGGKDQPQHF.

The chain is built from TRBV30 and TRBJ2-1, with D perhaps TRBD1 (5 bases). Trimming pared 1 base from V and 6 bases from J, leaving 19 bases between. Germline CDR1 is GTSNPN and CDR2 is SVGIG (reference sequence). CDR3 length: 16 residues. The CDR3: CAWSATMPGKGNEQFF. In nucleotides, the CDR3 is TGTGCCTGGAGTGCGACGATGCCAGGGAAAGGCAATGAGCAGTTCTTC.

DNA of the CDR3: TGTGCCATCACTGGGACAGGGGGCTACAATGAGCAGTTCTTC. This gives the protein CAITGTGGYNEQFF. The chain employs TRBV10-3 and TRBJ2-1; 11 nucleotides match TRBD1. Germline loops: CDR1 ENHRY, CDR2 SYGVKD. Germline trimming cut 7 bases from V and 3 bases from J; bases unmatched to any gene: 2. This CDR3 spans 14 amino acids.

V gene TRBV4-2 combines with J gene TRBJ1-6; TRBD1 is a possible D gene (6 bases). V shed 0 bases and J shed 7 bases, with 10 bases lying between them. The CDR3 covers 15 residues. From germline, CDR1 is LGHNA and CDR2 YNFKEQ. CDR3 sequence (DNA): TGTGCCAGCAGCCAAGATACAGGGCAGAATTCACCCCTCCACTTT. Translating gives CASSQDTGQNSPLHF.

The V call is TRBV2, the J call TRBJ1-3; D may be TRBD1 (5 bases). The V end was cut by 7 bases, the J end by 0 bases, with 10 bases between. The CDR3 spans 14 residues. Germline CDR1 is SNHLY and CDR2 is FYNNEI. CDR3: CASTQDSSGNTIYF. CDR3 DNA: TGTGCCAGCACCCAAGACAGCTCTGGAAACACCATATATTTT.

This chain joins TRBV4-3 and TRBJ1-1; a possible D gene is TRBD1 (6 bases). The CDR3 sequence is 18 residues long. Per the germline V gene, CDR1 is LGHNA and CDR2 is YSLEER. V dropped 1 base and J dropped 5 bases, with 23 bases sitting between them. CDR3 sequence (DNA): TGCGCCAGCAGCCAAGGGACCAGGGACACGAGGTATAATACTGAAGCTTTCTTT. Translated, it gives CASSQGTRDTRYNTEAFF.

The V call is TRBV5-1, the J call TRBJ1-1; perhaps TRBD1 as D (5 bases). Trimming left V 3 bases short and J 3 bases short, with 15 bases between. Germline V gives CDR1 SGHRS, CDR2 YFSETQ. The CDR3 is made up of 15 amino acids. The CDR3 DNA sequence: TGCGCCAGCAGCTCCGGACCGGCGGGGGACACTGAAGCTTTCTTT. The encoded protein is CASSSGPAGDTEAFF.

The chain uses TRBV18 and TRBJ2-2; the match to TRBD1 covers 8 bases. This CDR3 region has 15 residues. The V and J ends lost 3 bases and 6 bases, in that order; junction bases with no gene match: 6. Germline values: CDR1 KGHSH, CDR2 LQKENI. The CDR3 DNA sequence: TGTGCCAGCTCACCTCGGGACAGGAGTTCCGGGGAGCTGTTTTTT. It yields the protein CASSPRDRSSGELFF.

The chain carries TRBV5-5 and TRBJ2-7; D gene uncertain. Germline CDR1 reads SGHKS; CDR2 reads YYEKEE (reference sequence). V dropped 6 bases and J dropped 4 bases, with 20 bases sitting between them. CDR3 length equals 15 residues. The CDR3 is CASTRSYTSGYEQYF. The DNA for the CDR3 is TGTGCCAGCACCCGATCTTATACGTCCGGGTACGAGCAGTACTTC.

This clone appeared a few times. The chain couples TRBV21-1 to TRBJ1-2; the table's D call TRBD1 went unverified against the DNA. TRBV21-1 is given as a pseudogene. The CDR3 consists of 16 residues. CDR3 coding DNA: TGTGCCAGCAGCAAAGGGATCGCAGGGGGAACGATGGGCTACACCTTC. This gives the protein CASSKGIAGGTMGYTF.

The V call is TRBV2, the J call TRBJ2-5; 10 bases match TRBD1. V shed 4 bases, J shed 1 base, and the junction held 12 bases outside the gene matches. CDR1 is SNHLY, CDR2 FYNNEI, per germline. The CDR3 contains 18 residues. CDR3 in DNA: TGTGCCAGCAGTGTGCCCCGGGACAGGGGAACCCTCCAAGAGACCCAGTACTTC. It codes for CASSVPRDRGTLQETQYF.

This clone was observed a handful of times. The chain uses TRBV18 and TRBJ2-7, with 10 positions matching TRBD1. V was pared by 3 bases and J by 5 bases, with 16 bases of the junction left unmatched. This CDR3 is 18 amino acids long. Looked up from germline, CDR1 is KGHSH and CDR2 is LQKENI. The CDR3 loop is CASSPQDRGRQRGHEQYF. The CDR3 DNA sequence: TGTGCCAGCTCACCCCAAGACAGGGGGCGCCAGCGGGGCCACGAGCAGTACTTC.

The rearrangement joins TRBV23-1 to TRBJ2-1; TRBD1 might be the D (6 bases). TRBV23-1 is an open reading frame, and its role is uncertain. CDR3 size: 14 residues. The ends were cut back, 2 bases at V and 8 bases at J, with 13 bases in the middle. In nucleotides, the CDR3 is TGCGCCAGCAGTCAACAGGGGCGGTACGATGAGCAGTTCTTC. It translates to CASSQQGRYDEQFF.

The CDR3: CASSPIRDTSEAFF. The CDR3 bases are TGTGCCAGCAGCCCCATCCGGGACACTTCTGAAGCTTTCTTT. The chain combines TRBV27 with TRBJ1-1, with TRBD1 as a possible D gene (6 bases). Trimming pared 6 bases from V and 6 bases from J, leaving 17 bases between. The CDR3 covers 14 residues. The V gene's germline CDR1 is MNHEY and CDR2 SMNVEV (reference sequence).

This clone was seen only a few times. V usage is TRBV19 and J usage is TRBJ1-6; D is possibly TRBD1 (5 bases). The V end lost 6 bases, the J end lost 5 bases, and 14 bases lay between the germline ends. CDR3 size: 15 residues. From germline, CDR1 is LNHDA and CDR2 SQIVND (reference sequence). CDR3 region: CASRVQGFDNSPLHF. The CDR3 nucleotides are TGTGCCAGTAGAGTCCAGGGATTCGATAATTCACCCCTCCACTTT.

The chain carries TRBV5-4 and TRBJ1-6; possible D gene TRBD1, 6 bases. In germline, CDR1 is SGHNT, CDR2 YYREEE (reference sequence). The V end was cut by 5 bases, the J end by 5 bases, with 11 bases between. This CDR3 has 14 amino acids. CDR3 protein: CASSSQGNNSPLHF. In nucleotides, the CDR3 is TGTGCCAGCAGTTCACAGGGTAATAATTCACCCCTCCACTTT. Full variable domain (remainder filled in from reference TRBV5-4 and TRBJ1-6): ETGVTQSPTHLIKTRGQQVTLRCSSQSGHNTVSWYQQALGQGPQFIFQYYREEENGRGNFPPRFSGLQFPNYSSELNVNALELDDSALYLCASSSQGNNSPLHFGNGTRLTVT.

This chain links TRBV9 with TRBJ2-1; 14 bases align to TRBD2. This CDR3 is built from 18 residues. The V gene end was trimmed by 3 bases and the J gene end by 3 bases; junction bases not matched to a gene: 8. Germline lookup yields CDR1 SGDLS and CDR2 YYNGEE. The DNA of the CDR3 is TGTGCCAGCAGCGCCGGGACTAGCGGGGGAATTTTCTACAATGAGCAGTTCTTC. Translating gives CASSAGTSGGIFYNEQFF.

The sample holds a few counts of this clone. This chain links TRBV2 with TRBJ1-1; D might be TRBD1 (6 bases). The CDR3 runs 13 residues. Germline CDR1 SNHLY, CDR2 FYNNEI. Trimming removed 7 bases at V and 10 bases at J, with 19 bases between. The CDR3 nucleotides are TGTGCCAGCAAGCCGGACCAGGGACAACCAGCTTTCTTT. This translates into CASKPDQGQPAFF.